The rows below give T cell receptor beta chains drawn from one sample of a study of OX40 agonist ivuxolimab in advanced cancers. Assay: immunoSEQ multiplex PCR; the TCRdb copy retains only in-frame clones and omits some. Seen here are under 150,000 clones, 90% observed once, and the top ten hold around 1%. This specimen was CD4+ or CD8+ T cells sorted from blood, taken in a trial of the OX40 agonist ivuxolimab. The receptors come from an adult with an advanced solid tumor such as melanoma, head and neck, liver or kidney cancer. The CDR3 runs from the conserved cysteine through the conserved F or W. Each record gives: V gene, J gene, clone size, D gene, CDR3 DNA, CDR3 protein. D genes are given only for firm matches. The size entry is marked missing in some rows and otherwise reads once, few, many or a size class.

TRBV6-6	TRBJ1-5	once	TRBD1	TGTGCCAGCAGCTCACAGGGGGTACGTCAGCCCCAGCATTTT	CASSSQGVRQPQHF
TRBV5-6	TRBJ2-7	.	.	TGTGCCAGCAGCGCCCGGGACGGGGCCTACGAGCAGTACTTC	CASSARDGAYEQYF
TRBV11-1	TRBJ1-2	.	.	TGTGCCAGCAGCTTGGGCCTTAACTATGGCTACACCTTC	CASSLGLNYGYTF
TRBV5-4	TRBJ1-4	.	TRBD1	TGTGCCAGCAGCCCGGGACAGGGGTCCGCAACTAATGAAAAACTGTTTTTT	CASSPGQGSATNEKLFF
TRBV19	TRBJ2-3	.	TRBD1	TGTGCCAGTAGTACCGGACAGGGGGTAACAGATACGCAGTATTTT	CASSTGQGVTDTQYF
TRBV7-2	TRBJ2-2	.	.	TGTGCCAGCAGCTTAGCGGGAGTAGGGAACACCGGGGAGCTGTTTTTT	CASSLAGVGNTGELFF
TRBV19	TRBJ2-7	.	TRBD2	TGTGCCAGTAGTATTGGACTAGCGGGGGCCTACGAGCAGTACTTC	CASSIGLAGAYEQYF
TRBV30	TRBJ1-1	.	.	TGTGCCTGGAGTGTTGGGACCCCGGGGACTGAAGCTTTCTTT	CAWSVGTPGTEAFF
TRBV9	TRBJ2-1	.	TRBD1	TGTGCCAGCAGCGAGAGGACAGGGTCCTACAATGAGCAGTTCTTC	CASSERTGSYNEQFF
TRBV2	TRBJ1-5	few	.	TGTGCCAGCAGTGAAGCGTCGGTGCGTCAGCCCCAGCATTTT	CASSEASVRQPQHF
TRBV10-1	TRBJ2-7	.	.	TGCGCCAGCTCCTCAGGAGGGTCGGACTCCTACGAGCAGTACTTC	CASSSGGSDSYEQYF
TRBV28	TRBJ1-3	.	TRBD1	TGTGCCAGCAGTTTATCCCTACAGGGGTCCTCCTCTGGAAACACCATATATTTT	CASSLSLQGSSSGNTIYF
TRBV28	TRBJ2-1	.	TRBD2	TGTGCCAGCAGTTCTCCGGGACTAGCGATAGGCAATGAGCAGTTCTTC	CASSSPGLAIGNEQFF
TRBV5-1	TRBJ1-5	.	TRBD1	TGCGCCAGCAGCTTGACAGGGGAGAATCAGCCCCAGCATTTT	CASSLTGENQPQHF
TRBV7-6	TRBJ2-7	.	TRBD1	TGTGCCAGCAGCTTACGGGCAGGGGGCAGCTCCTACGAGCAGTACTTC	CASSLRAGGSSYEQYF
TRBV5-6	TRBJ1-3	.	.	TGTGCCAGCAGCTGGACGCCTACAGCTGGAAACACCATATATTTT	CASSWTPTAGNTIYF
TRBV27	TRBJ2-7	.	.	TGTGCCAGCAGATCGGACAGATTCTACGAGCAGTACTTC	CASRSDRFYEQYF
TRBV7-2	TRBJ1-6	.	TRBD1	TGTGCCAGCAGCTTGAAGACAGGGTCTAATTCACCCCTCCACTTT	CASSLKTGSNSPLHF
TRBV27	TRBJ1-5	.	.	TGTGCCAGCAGTTCCACGGGGGGCCGGGACACCATTAGCAATCAGCCCCAGCATTTT	CASSSTGGRDTISNQPQHF
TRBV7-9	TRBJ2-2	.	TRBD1	TGTGCCAGCAGCTTAGGGACAGGGGATACCGGGGAGCTGTTTTTT	CASSLGTGDTGELFF
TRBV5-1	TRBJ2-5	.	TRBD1	TGCGCCAGCAGCTTTGCACGGACAGGGGCCTCAAGGGAGACCCAGTACTTC	CASSFARTGASRETQYF
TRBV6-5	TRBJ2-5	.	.	TGTGCCAGCAGCCTCCGGGAAGAAGCGACCCAGTACTTC	CASSLREEATQYF
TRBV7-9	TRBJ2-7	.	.	TGTGCCAGCAGCTGGGACTCAACGGGCGAGCAGTACTTC	CASSWDSTGEQYF
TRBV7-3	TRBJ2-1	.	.	TGTGCCAGCAGCGCTCTGGGATCCTACAATGAGCAGTTCTTC	CASSALGSYNEQFF